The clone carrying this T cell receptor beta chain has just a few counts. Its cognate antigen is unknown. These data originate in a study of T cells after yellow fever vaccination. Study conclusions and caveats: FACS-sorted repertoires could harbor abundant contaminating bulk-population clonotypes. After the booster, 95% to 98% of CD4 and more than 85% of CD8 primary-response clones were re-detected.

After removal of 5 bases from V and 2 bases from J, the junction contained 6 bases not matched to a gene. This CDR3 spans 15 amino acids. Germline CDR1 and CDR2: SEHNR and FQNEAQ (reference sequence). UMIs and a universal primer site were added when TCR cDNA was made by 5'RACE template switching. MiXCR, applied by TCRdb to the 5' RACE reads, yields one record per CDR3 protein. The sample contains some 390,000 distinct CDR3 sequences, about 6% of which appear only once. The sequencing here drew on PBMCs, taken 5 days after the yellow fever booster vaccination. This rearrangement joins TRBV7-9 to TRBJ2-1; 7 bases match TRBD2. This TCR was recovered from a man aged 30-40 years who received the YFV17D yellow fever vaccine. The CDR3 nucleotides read TGTGCCAGCAGCGGGTCGGGAGGTCCCTACAATGAGCAGTTCTTC. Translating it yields CASSGSGGPYNEQFF. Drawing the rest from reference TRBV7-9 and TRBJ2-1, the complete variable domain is DTGVSQNPRHKITKRGQNVTFRCDPISEHNRLYWYRQTLGQGPEFLTYFQNEAQLEKSRLLSDRFSAERPKGSFSTLEIQRTEQGDSAMYLCASSGSGGPYNEQFFGPGTRLTVL.